This section outlines one T cell receptor (beta chain) sequence together with its context. Its target is unknown. With V trimmed by 7 bases and J by 7 bases, 7 bases remained unmatched. Per the germline V gene, CDR1 is SNHLY and CDR2 is FYNNEI. There are 14 residues in the CDR3. This sample is drawn from a study of OX40 agonist ivuxolimab in advanced cancers. Study conclusions and caveats: CD8+ T cells averaged more expanded clones than CD4+.

Only in-frame clones appear in the TCRdb table, and some are missing; sequencing was by immunoSEQ multiplex PCR. The sample contains about 25,000 clones, about 85% of which appear only once. The input for sequencing was CD4+ or CD8+ T cells sorted from blood, taken in a trial of the OX40 agonist ivuxolimab. This sequence was found in an adult with an advanced solid tumor such as melanoma, head and neck, liver or kidney cancer. The J gene is TRBJ1-4, the V gene TRBV2; TRBD1 matches 9 bases. The CDR3 DNA sequence: TGTGCCAGCACGAAACCGGGACAGGGTGAAAAACTGTTTTTT. Its translation is CASTKPGQGEKLFF.